Below are 32 T cell receptor beta chains sequenced from a single sample in a study of blood T cells in healthy people across ages. Alongside a J-beta primer mix, a sample-barcoded 5' primer served in a second PCR lasting about 6 to 11 cycles. TCRdb ran MiXCR on the 5' RACE reads and lists one entry per CDR3 protein. The sample yields around 500,000 distinct CDR3 sequences, around a quarter seen once. The same specimen was also included in a second study, on T cells of mothers and their children.

Source material: blood. These receptors all come from a boy younger than 10 in good health.

This clonotype appeared a few times. This chain connects TRBV12-3 or TRBV12-4 to TRBJ2-5; no reliable D call. This CDR3 spans 14 amino acids. V lost 3 bases, J lost 11 bases, and 19 bases lay in between. CDR3 sequence: CASSFSGNGMEQYF. The CDR3 DNA reads TGTGCCAGCAGTTTTAGTGGGAATGGTATGGAGCAGTACTTC.

The chain is built from TRBV27 and TRBJ2-7; weak D call: TRBD2 (5 bases). V shed 2 bases and J shed 3 bases, with 11 bases lying between them. This CDR3 region has 14 residues. CDR1 and CDR2 (germline): MNHEY, SMNVEV (reference sequence). The CDR3 DNA reads as TGTGCCAGCAGTTTACGCGGGCTCGACTACGAGCAGTACTTC. Residues: CASSLRGLDYEQYF.

This clonotype was counted a few times. The V gene is TRBV16, the J gene TRBJ2-1; no definite D call. The CDR3 extends over 12 amino acids. V lost 0 bases, J lost 9 bases, and 6 bases lay in between. The V gene's germline CDR1 is KGHSY and CDR2 FQNENV. The CDR3 region is CASSQSHGEQFF. Written as DNA, the CDR3 is TGTGCCAGCAGCCAATCCCACGGTGAGCAGTTCTTC.

This clonotype was found a few times. The CDR3 sequence: CASSQFGPGETQYF. The CDR3 region has the DNA TGCGCCAGCAGCCAATTTGGGCCCGGAGAGACCCAGTACTTC. V is TRBV4-3 and J is TRBJ2-5; D unresolved. The germline gives CDR1 LGHNA, CDR2 YSLEER. This CDR3 comprises 14 residues. With 2 bases removed from V and 4 bases from J, the gap between germline ends came to 11 bases.

This chain uses TRBV20-1 with TRBJ1-3; D is ambiguous. The CDR3 is 12 residues long. In germline, CDR1 is DFQATT, CDR2 SNEGSKA (reference sequence). Trimming shortened V by 7 bases and J by 8 bases, and 15 bases separated the two germline ends. The CDR3 is CSVLAFGHTIYF. CDR3 bases: TGCAGTGTCCTTGCTTTCGGCCACACCATATATTTT.

The count of this clonotype is one. The rearrangement links TRBV14 to TRBJ2-5; 7 bases map to TRBD2. The V segment lost 0 bases and the J segment 0 bases; nucleotides outside the gene matches: 4. Germline loops: CDR1 SGHDN, CDR2 FVKESK. The CDR3 is made up of 16 amino acids. The CDR3 protein is CASSQDVLAHQETQYF. For the CDR3, the DNA is TGTGCCAGCAGCCAAGACGTACTAGCGCACCAAGAGACCCAGTACTTC.

This clonotype was observed at least ten times. This chain links TRBV9 with TRBJ2-5; 8 bases line up with TRBD2. In germline, CDR1 is SGDLS, CDR2 YYNGEE. After removal of 1 base from V and 5 bases from J, the junction contained 7 bases not matched to a gene. The CDR3 is 15 amino acids. This CDR3 reads CASSVNPGGSETQYF. The CDR3 DNA reads TGTGCCAGCAGCGTAAATCCGGGAGGGAGTGAGACCCAGTACTTC.

In this sample, this clonotype turned up once. This sequence joins TRBV12-3 or TRBV12-4 and TRBJ2-4; D is uncertain. The V end lost 5 bases, the J end lost 3 bases, and 14 bases lay between the germline ends. The CDR3 extends over 15 amino acids. The CDR3 nucleotides read TGTGCCAGCAGTGCGAGGTCCCCCTACAAAAACATTCAGTACTTC. It codes for CASSARSPYKNIQYF.

This clonotype was recorded a few times. The chain combines TRBV7-9 with TRBJ1-5; D ambiguous. The CDR3 contains 15 residues. From germline, CDR1 is SEHNR and CDR2 FQNEAQ (reference sequence). V was shortened by 5 bases and J by 3 bases, with 14 bases between the two germline ends. The DNA of the CDR3 is TGTGCCAGCAGCCGAGACGGGCGGGACAATCAGCCCCAGCATTTT. Its translation: CASSRDGRDNQPQHF. The full variable domain, with the rest looked up from reference TRBV7-9 and TRBJ1-5, is DTGVSQNPRHKITKRGQNVTFRCDPISEHNRLYWYRQTLGQGPEFLTYFQNEAQLEKSRLLSDRFSAERPKGSFSTLEIQRTEQGDSAMYLCASSRDGRDNQPQHFGDGTRLSIL.

CDR3 coding DNA: TGTGCCAGCAGCGCGACAGGCAACTCCTACGAGCAGTACTTC. Amino acid sequence: CASSATGNSYEQYF. The chain has TRBV7-9 and TRBJ2-7; D might be TRBD1 (6 bases). The CDR3 runs to 14 residues. The germline V and J ends were trimmed by 5 bases and 0 bases, with 11 bases remaining between them. Germline V gives CDR1 SEHNR, CDR2 FQNEAQ (reference sequence).

As to this clonotype: A single base separates this from a much larger clone, so it may be a read error. This chain uses TRBV5-1 with TRBJ2-5; D unresolved. The germline V gene has CDR1 SGHRS and CDR2 YFSETQ. Trimming left V 1 base short and J 1 base short, with 8 bases between. The CDR3 is 14 residues long. The CDR3 sequence is CASSLRVSQETQYF. CDR3 sequence (DNA): TGCGCCAGCAGCTTGAGGGTCAGCCAAGAGACCCAGTACTTC.

This sequence joins TRBV4-3 and TRBJ2-7; D uncertain. This CDR3 comprises 15 residues. Trimming shortened V by 0 bases and J by 2 bases, and 11 bases separated the two germline ends. Per germline, CDR1 LGHNA and CDR2 YSLEER. The CDR3 here is CASSQDRVATYEQYF. CDR3 coding DNA: TGCGCCAGCAGCCAAGATCGTGTAGCAACCTACGAGCAGTACTTC.

The gene calls are TRBV12-3 or TRBV12-4 and TRBJ2-6; D is undetermined. The V and J ends lost 3 bases and 0 bases respectively, with 9 bases between them. CDR3 length: 16 residues. Here the CDR3 DNA reads TGTGCCAGCAGTTTGGCCAGCTACTCTGGGGCCAACGTCCTGACTTTC. Translating it yields CASSLASYSGANVLTF.

The gene calls are TRBV29-1 and TRBJ2-7, with 8 bases identical to TRBD1. This CDR3 has 14 amino acids. Germline trimming cut 6 bases from V and 4 bases from J; bases unmatched to any gene: 11. The germline gives CDR1 SQVTM, CDR2 ANQGSEA. The CDR3 region is CSVRVRTGKYEQYF. The CDR3 DNA follows: TGCAGCGTGAGGGTTCGGACAGGGAAGTACGAGCAGTACTTC.

This chain joins TRBV2 and TRBJ2-6, with 8 bases that match TRBD2. Losses at the gene ends were 7 bases for V and 0 bases for J; bases not matched to a gene: 5. This CDR3 is 16 amino acids long. Germline V gene sequence: CDR1 SNHLY, CDR2 FYNNEI. This chain's CDR3 is CASTAGGRSGANVLTF. As DNA, the CDR3 is TGTGCCAGCACGGCGGGGGGTCGCTCTGGGGCCAACGTCCTGACTTTC.

The gene calls are TRBV6-1 and TRBJ2-1; no clear D gene. This CDR3 has 15 amino acids. V lost 1 base and J 0 bases, leaving 7 bases between the germline ends. CDR1 MNHNS and CDR2 SASEGT come from the germline V gene. The CDR3 spells CASSEEVSSYNEQFF. As DNA, the CDR3 is TGTGCCAGCAGTGAAGAAGTCAGCTCCTACAATGAGCAGTTCTTC.

The table lists this clonotype with a few counts. CDR3 DNA sequence: TGTGCCAGCAGTTTAGAATTACCTTACGGCTACACCTTC. Protein sequence: CASSLELPYGYTF. The genes are TRBV12-3 or TRBV12-4 and TRBJ1-2; D gene unclear. Trimming cost V 1 base and J 8 bases, with 11 bases left between them. The CDR3 is made up of 13 amino acids.

This clonotype was counted between two and nine times. The genes are TRBV5-1 and TRBJ1-1; D is ambiguous. Germline V gene lookup returns CDR1 SGHRS and CDR2 YFSETQ. Trimming stripped 0 bases from V and 1 base from J, with 7 bases between. The CDR3 totals 14 residues. CDR3 region: CASSLVTGNTEAFF. In DNA form, the CDR3 reads TGCGCCAGCAGCTTGGTCACGGGGAACACTGAAGCTTTCTTT.

The J gene is TRBJ2-1, the V gene TRBV12-3 or TRBV12-4, with TRBD2 identical over 7 bases. The J call may be faulty, since TRBJ2-7 better matches the DNA end. This CDR3 comprises 12 residues. The CDR3 reads CASRTGLDEQYF. The DNA of the CDR3 is TGTGCCAGCAGGACCGGACTAGACGAGCAGTACTTC.

This clonotype was counted ten times or more. The chain couples TRBV3-1 to TRBJ1-1; perhaps TRBD1 as D (6 bases). Germline V gives CDR1 LGHDT, CDR2 YNNKEL (reference sequence). CDR3 length: 15 amino acids. V was trimmed by 4 bases and J by 3 bases, leaving 15 bases between them. CDR3 in amino acids: CASSPWEEGDTEAFF. The CDR3 DNA sequence: TGTGCCAGCAGCCCCTGGGAGGAGGGGGACACTGAAGCTTTCTTT.

Only one count was recorded for this clonotype. The V gene is TRBV12-3 or TRBV12-4, the J gene TRBJ2-5; D is unresolved. The germline V and J ends were trimmed by 11 bases and 4 bases, with 17 bases remaining between them. The CDR3 runs to 13 residues. The CDR3 sequence: CASLDGDRETQYF. The CDR3, as DNA: TGTGCCTCCCTCGATGGGGATCGAGAGACCCAGTACTTC.

This clonotype appeared a few times. The V call is TRBV29-1, the J call TRBJ2-5; 8 bases are a match to TRBD1. V trimming: 5 bases; J trimming: 3 bases; junction bases outside the gene matches: 2. This CDR3 is 12 amino acids long. Germline V gene sequence: CDR1 SQVTM, CDR2 ANQGSEA. The CDR3 DNA reads as TGCAGCGTTAGGACAGGGAAAGAGACCCAGTACTTC. This codes for CSVRTGKETQYF.

This clonotype was recorded once. The chain uses TRBV6-1 and TRBJ2-1; D unresolved. The V gene's germline CDR1 is MNHNS and CDR2 SASEGT. This CDR3 region has 12 residues. V was clipped by 7 bases and J by 5 bases, with 9 bases between them. CDR3 protein: CASKSPNNEQFF. Here the CDR3 DNA reads TGTGCCAGCAAGAGTCCTAACAATGAGCAGTTCTTC.

This chain connects TRBV4-1 to TRBJ1-4; D not certain. Looked up from germline, CDR1 is MGHRA and CDR2 is YSYEKL. The CDR3 contains 16 residues. V dropped 0 bases and J dropped 4 bases, with 12 bases sitting between them. Here the CDR3 reads CASSQDSRSYNEKLFF. The CDR3 bases are TGCGCCAGCAGCCAAGACTCCCGGTCGTATAATGAAAAACTGTTTTTT.

J is TRBJ2-5 and V is TRBV2, with D unresolved. This CDR3 has 15 residues. Germline values: CDR1 SNHLY, CDR2 FYNNEI. V lost 6 bases, J lost 2 bases, and 16 bases lay in between. The CDR3: CASRDPRSAQETQYF. The CDR3 coding sequence is TGTGCCAGCAGGGACCCACGAAGCGCGCAAGAGACCCAGTACTTC. Full variable domain (remainder filled in from reference TRBV2 and TRBJ2-5): EPEVTQTPSHQVTQMGQEVILRCVPISNHLYFYWYRQILGQKVEFLVSFYNNEISEKSEIFDDQFSVERPDGSNFTLKIRSTKLEDSAMYFCASRDPRSAQETQYFGPGTRLLVL.

This clonotype came up many times. V is TRBV7-6 and J is TRBJ2-1, with D maybe TRBD2 (6 bases). The CDR3 loop spans 12 amino acids. Trimming cost V 5 bases and J 10 bases, with 12 bases left between them. The germline V gene encodes CDR1 SGHVS and CDR2 FNYEAQ. The CDR3 protein is CASSPTGGEQFF. CDR3 DNA sequence: TGTGCCAGCAGCCCGACTGGAGGGGAGCAGTTCTTC.

This chain links TRBV12-3 or TRBV12-4 with TRBJ2-7; D possibly matches TRBD1 or TRBD2 (5 bases each). The CDR3 consists of 15 residues. Trimming removed 4 bases at V and 2 bases at J, with 15 bases between. The CDR3 bases are TGTGCCAGCAGTTCCCCGGGGCGGCCCACCTACGAGCAGTACTTC. As protein: CASSSPGRPTYEQYF.

The chain recombines TRBV5-1 with TRBJ2-3, with no clear D. The CDR3 length is 16 residues. CDR1 is SGHRS, CDR2 YFSETQ, per germline. The V and J ends lost 7 bases and 3 bases respectively, with 21 bases between them. CDR3 sequence (DNA): TGCGCCAGCCGCCCAAGGCGAGGCTCTCCAACAGATACGCAGTATTTT. This codes for CASRPRRGSPTDTQYF.

This rearrangement joins TRBV15 to TRBJ2-5; 12 nucleotides agree with TRBD2. Unmatched junction bases numbered 9, after V lost 3 bases and J lost 4 bases. The CDR3 consists of 17 residues. CDR1 is LNHNV, CDR2 YYDKDF, per germline (reference sequence). The CDR3 nucleotides are TGTGCCACCAGCAGGGGCCAAACTAGCGGGGGGTTAGAGACCCAGTACTTC. Its protein product is CATSRGQTSGGLETQYF.

The rearrangement joins TRBV12-3 or TRBV12-4 to TRBJ1-4; D remains ambiguous. Trimming removed 4 bases from V and 0 bases from J, with 12 bases in between. The CDR3 spans 16 residues. In DNA, the CDR3 is TGTGCCAGCAGTTCCCACCGGGCCTCAACTAATGAAAAACTGTTTTTT. This encodes CASSSHRASTNEKLFF.

The chain is built from TRBV5-1 and TRBJ2-1; tentative D call: TRBD1 (5 bases). The germline V and J ends were trimmed by 0 bases and 4 bases, with 8 bases remaining between them. CDR1 SGHRS and CDR2 YFSETQ come from the germline V gene. This CDR3 has 14 residues. This CDR3 is CASSLEQVYNEQFF. The CDR3 bases are TGCGCCAGCAGCTTGGAACAGGTTTACAATGAGCAGTTCTTC.

This clonotype came up once. The rearrangement joins TRBV7-9 to TRBJ1-1; D uncertain. Germline CDR1 is SEHNR and CDR2 is FQNEAQ (reference sequence). The CDR3 totals 12 residues. The V gene lost 5 bases and the J gene lost 4 bases, with 8 bases spanning the gap. In DNA, the CDR3 is TGTGCCAGCAGCAGGGTTGCCACTGAAGCTTTCTTT. This encodes CASSRVATEAFF.